This TCR beta chain is from a study of blood T cells in healthy people across ages. Germline-derived CDR1 and CDR2 are MNHEY and SVGAGI. The V and J ends lost 5 bases and 5 bases respectively, with 16 bases between them. This CDR3 is built from 14 residues. Concerning this clonotype itself: Its specificity is not known.

Primed by a sample-barcoded 5' primer and a J-beta primer mix, a second PCR proceeded for about 7 to 11 cycles. TCRdb redid the calling of the 5' RACE reads with MiXCR, one entry per CDR3 protein. The sample consists of roughly 1,500,000 distinct CDR3 sequences, roughly 32% of them appearing once. General study results and limits: Among long-lived donors, naive CD4+ cells were more numerous and diversity higher than in aged donors.

The sample, approximately 10 milliliters of peripheral blood, was drawn from each donor. Specimen: blood. The origin of this receptor is a woman younger than 45 in good health. The chain combines TRBV6-5 with TRBJ2-7; a weak D match, TRBD2 (5 bases). This chain's CDR3 is CASSRTVGGHEQYF. In DNA form, the CDR3 reads TGTGCCAGCAGTCGGACCGTCGGAGGCCACGAGCAGTACTTC.